The present T cell receptor beta chain was sequenced within a study of identical twins. TCRdb analysed the 5' RACE reads with MiXCR anew, one entry per CDR3 protein. This sample has about 220,000 distinct CDR3 sequences, with about 6.7% found just once. Germline values: CDR1 DFQATT, CDR2 SNEGSKA (reference sequence). Losses at the gene ends were 8 bases for V and 2 bases for J; bases not matched to a gene: 5. This CDR3 comprises 13 residues. This clonotype was recorded many times. This sample also appeared in a second study, on T cells expressing NK-cell markers.

This sequence originates from a woman between 18 and 30 years old in good health. The rearrangement joins TRBV20-1 to TRBJ2-4; TRBD1 aligns across 8 bases. Sequenced input: CD8+ T cells sorted from blood. The DNA of the CDR3 is TGCAGTTTACAGGGGGTTACCAAAAACATTCAGTACTTC. Residues: CSLQGVTKNIQYF.